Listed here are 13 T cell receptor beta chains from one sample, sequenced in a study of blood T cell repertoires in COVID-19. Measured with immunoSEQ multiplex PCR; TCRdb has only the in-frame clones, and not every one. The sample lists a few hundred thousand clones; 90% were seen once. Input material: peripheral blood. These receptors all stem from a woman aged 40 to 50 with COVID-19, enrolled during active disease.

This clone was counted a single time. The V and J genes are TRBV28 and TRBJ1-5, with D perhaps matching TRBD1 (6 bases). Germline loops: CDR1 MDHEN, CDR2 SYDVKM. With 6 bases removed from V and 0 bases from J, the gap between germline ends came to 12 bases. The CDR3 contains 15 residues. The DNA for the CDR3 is TGTGCCAGCAGAAGTACAGGGAATAGCAATCAGCCCCAGCATTTT. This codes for CASRSTGNSNQPQHF.

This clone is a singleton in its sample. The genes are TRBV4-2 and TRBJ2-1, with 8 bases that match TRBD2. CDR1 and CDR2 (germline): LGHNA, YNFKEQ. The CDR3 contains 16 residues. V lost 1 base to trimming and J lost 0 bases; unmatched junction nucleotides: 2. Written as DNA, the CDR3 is TGTGCCAGCAGCCAAGCGGGAGGGGGCTCCTACAATGAGCAGTTCTTC. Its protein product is CASSQAGGGSYNEQFF.

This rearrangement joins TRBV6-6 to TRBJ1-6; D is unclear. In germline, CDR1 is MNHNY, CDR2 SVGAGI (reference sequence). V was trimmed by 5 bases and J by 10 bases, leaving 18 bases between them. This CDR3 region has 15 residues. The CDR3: CASSPTERWRSPLHF. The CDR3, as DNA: TGTGCCAGCAGTCCGACGGAGAGGTGGAGATCACCCCTCCACTTT.

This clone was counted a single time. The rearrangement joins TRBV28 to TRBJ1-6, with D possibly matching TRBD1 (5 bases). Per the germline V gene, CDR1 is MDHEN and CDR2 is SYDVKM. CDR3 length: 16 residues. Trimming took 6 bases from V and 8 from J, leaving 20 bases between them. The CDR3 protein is CASRNLSGRLDSPLHF. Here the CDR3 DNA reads TGTGCCAGCAGGAACCTCTCAGGGAGGTTGGATTCACCCCTCCACTTT.

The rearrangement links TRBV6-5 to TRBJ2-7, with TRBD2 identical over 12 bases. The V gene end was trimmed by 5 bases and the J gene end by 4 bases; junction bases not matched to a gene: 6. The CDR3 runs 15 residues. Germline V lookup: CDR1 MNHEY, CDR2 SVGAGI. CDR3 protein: CASSTGLAGPYEQYF. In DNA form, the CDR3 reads TGTGCCAGCAGTACCGGACTAGCGGGACCGTACGAGCAGTACTTC.

Written as DNA, the CDR3 is TGCGCCAGCAGCTTGTTTACAGGGCAGAGCTCTGGGGCCAACGTCCTGACTTTC. Its translation is CASSLFTGQSSGANVLTF. The rearrangement joins TRBV5-1 to TRBJ2-6; a weak D match, TRBD1 (6 bases). The length of the CDR3 is 18 residues. Germline loops: CDR1 SGHRS, CDR2 YFSETQ. V lost 1 base and J 0 bases, leaving 14 bases between the germline ends.

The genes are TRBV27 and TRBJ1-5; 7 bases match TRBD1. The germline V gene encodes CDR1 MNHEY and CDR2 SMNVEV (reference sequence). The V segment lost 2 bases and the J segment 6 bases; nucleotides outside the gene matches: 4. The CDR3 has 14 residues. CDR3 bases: TGTGCCAGCAGTTTAAGGACAGGCGCTCAGCCCCAGCATTTT. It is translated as CASSLRTGAQPQHF.

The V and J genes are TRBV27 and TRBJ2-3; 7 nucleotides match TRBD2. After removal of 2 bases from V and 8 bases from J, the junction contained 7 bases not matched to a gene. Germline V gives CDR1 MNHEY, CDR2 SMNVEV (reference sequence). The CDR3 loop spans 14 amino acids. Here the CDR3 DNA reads TGTGCCAGCAGTTTAGGCGGGAGAGGGCGTACGCAGTATTTT. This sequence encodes CASSLGGRGRTQYF.

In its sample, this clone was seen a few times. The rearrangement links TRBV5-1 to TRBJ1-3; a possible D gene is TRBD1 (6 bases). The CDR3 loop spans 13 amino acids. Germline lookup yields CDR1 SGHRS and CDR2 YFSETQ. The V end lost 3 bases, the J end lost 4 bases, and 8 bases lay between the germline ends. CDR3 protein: CASSSGQGNTIYF. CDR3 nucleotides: TGCGCCAGCAGCTCCGGACAGGGAAACACCATATATTTT.

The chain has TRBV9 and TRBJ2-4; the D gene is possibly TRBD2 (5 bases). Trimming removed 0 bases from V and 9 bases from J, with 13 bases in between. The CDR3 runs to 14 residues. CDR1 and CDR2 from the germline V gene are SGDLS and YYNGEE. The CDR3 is CASSVESSRGIQYF. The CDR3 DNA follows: TGTGCCAGCAGCGTAGAATCTAGCCGGGGCATTCAGTACTTC.

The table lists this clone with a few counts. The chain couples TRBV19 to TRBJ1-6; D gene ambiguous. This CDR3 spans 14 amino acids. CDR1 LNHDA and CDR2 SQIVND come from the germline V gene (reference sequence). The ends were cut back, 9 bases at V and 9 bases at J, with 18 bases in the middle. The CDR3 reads CASSKEALGSPLHF. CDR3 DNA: TGTGCCAGCAGCAAGGAGGCCCTAGGTTCACCCCTCCACTTT. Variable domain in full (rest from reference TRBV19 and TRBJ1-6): DGGITQSPKYLFRKEGQNVTLSCEQNLNHDAMYWYRQDPGQGLRLIYYSQIVNDFQKGDIAEGYSVSREKKESFPLTVTSAQKNPTAFYLCASSKEALGSPLHFGNGTRLTVT.

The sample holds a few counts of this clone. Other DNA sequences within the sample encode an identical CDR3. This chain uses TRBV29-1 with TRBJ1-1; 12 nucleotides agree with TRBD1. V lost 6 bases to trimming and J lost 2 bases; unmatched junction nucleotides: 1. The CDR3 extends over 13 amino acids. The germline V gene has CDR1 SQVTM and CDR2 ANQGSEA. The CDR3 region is CSVGQGANTEAFF. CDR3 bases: TGCAGCGTGGGACAGGGGGCTAACACTGAAGCTTTCTTT.

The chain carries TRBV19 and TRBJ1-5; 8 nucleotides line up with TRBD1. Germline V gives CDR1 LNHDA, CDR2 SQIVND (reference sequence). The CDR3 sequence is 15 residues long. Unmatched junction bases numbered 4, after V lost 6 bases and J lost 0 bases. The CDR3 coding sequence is TGTGCCAGTAGCGGGACAGGCTATAGCAATCAGCCCCAGCATTTT. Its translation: CASSGTGYSNQPQHF.